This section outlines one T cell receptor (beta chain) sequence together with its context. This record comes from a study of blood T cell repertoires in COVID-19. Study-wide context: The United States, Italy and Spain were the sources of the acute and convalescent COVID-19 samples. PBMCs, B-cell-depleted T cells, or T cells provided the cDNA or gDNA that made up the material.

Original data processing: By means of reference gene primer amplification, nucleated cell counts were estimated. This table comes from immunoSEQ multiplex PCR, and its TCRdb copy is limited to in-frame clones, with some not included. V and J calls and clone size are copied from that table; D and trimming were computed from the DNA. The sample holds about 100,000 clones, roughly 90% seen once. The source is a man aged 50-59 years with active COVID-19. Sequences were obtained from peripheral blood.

The CDR3 spells CASSPILAGVYNEQFF. Here the CDR3 DNA reads TGTGCCAGCTCACCCATACTAGCGGGAGTCTACAATGAGCAGTTCTTC. This chain joins TRBV18 and TRBJ2-1; the match to TRBD2 covers 11 bases. From germline, CDR1 is KGHSH and CDR2 LQKENI. After removal of 3 bases from V and 3 bases from J, the junction contained 4 bases not matched to a gene. This CDR3 is 16 amino acids long.